The 5 T cell receptor beta chains below all came from one sample that was sequenced in a study of CD8 T cells in Susac syndrome. With random hexamers, roughly 0.5 to 1 ug RNA was reverse transcribed. TCRdb used MiXCR to reprocess the immunoSEQ multiplex PCR reads, holding one entry per CDR3 protein. The table has 150,000 to 200,000 distinct CDR3 sequences, roughly 93% seen once. Input material: CD4+ T cells from PBMCs. Receptor source: a human donor in good health.

This chain uses TRBV25-1 with TRBJ2-7, with 7 positions matching TRBD1. Germline CDR1 and CDR2: MGHDK and SYGVNS. Trimming removed 3 bases from V and 3 bases from J; junction bases left unmatched: 8. This CDR3 region has 15 residues. The CDR3 DNA is TGTGCCAGCAGTGATCCCAGGGGGTCCGGCTACGAGCAGTACTTC. Translating gives CASSDPRGSGYEQYF.

V and J are TRBV5-1 and TRBJ2-5; TRBD2 matches at 10 bases. Germline-derived CDR1 and CDR2 are SGHRS and YFSETQ. This CDR3 contains 17 residues. V gave up 6 bases and J gave up 2 bases; unmatched junction bases: 13. The chain's CDR3 is CASTSQGVTSGQETQYF. The CDR3 DNA sequence: TGCGCCAGCACCTCACAGGGGGTGACTAGCGGGCAAGAGACCCAGTACTTC.

This clonotype was counted once. The chain uses TRBV10-3 and TRBJ2-7; TRBD1 agrees at 7 bases. V dropped 4 bases and J dropped 3; count of bases not matched to a gene: 6. CDR1 and CDR2 (germline): ENHRY, SYGVKD. The CDR3 has 14 amino acids. The CDR3 DNA reads as TGTGCCATCAGTGCAGGACAGGCCCTCTACGAGCAGTACTTC. Protein product: CAISAGQALYEQYF.

The CDR3, as DNA: TGTGCCAGCAGCTTAAAGTGGGGTAGCGGGGGATCGAACACCGGGGAGCTGTTTTTT. Its translation is CASSLKWGSGGSNTGELFF. The chain uses TRBV7-2 and TRBJ2-2; 9 nucleotides align to TRBD2. CDR1 is SGHTA, CDR2 FQGNSA, per germline. The CDR3 runs 19 residues. With 2 bases clipped from V and 0 bases from J, the junction kept 10 bases outside the gene matches.

V gene TRBV18 combines with J gene TRBJ2-3; 10 bases match TRBD2. CDR1 is KGHSH and CDR2 is LQKENI in the germline V gene. There are 15 residues in the CDR3. V lost 8 bases to trimming and J lost 4 bases; unmatched junction nucleotides: 9. CDR3 sequence reads: CASAEAGGPADTQYF. The DNA for the CDR3 is TGTGCCAGCGCGGAAGCGGGGGGGCCGGCAGATACGCAGTATTTT.